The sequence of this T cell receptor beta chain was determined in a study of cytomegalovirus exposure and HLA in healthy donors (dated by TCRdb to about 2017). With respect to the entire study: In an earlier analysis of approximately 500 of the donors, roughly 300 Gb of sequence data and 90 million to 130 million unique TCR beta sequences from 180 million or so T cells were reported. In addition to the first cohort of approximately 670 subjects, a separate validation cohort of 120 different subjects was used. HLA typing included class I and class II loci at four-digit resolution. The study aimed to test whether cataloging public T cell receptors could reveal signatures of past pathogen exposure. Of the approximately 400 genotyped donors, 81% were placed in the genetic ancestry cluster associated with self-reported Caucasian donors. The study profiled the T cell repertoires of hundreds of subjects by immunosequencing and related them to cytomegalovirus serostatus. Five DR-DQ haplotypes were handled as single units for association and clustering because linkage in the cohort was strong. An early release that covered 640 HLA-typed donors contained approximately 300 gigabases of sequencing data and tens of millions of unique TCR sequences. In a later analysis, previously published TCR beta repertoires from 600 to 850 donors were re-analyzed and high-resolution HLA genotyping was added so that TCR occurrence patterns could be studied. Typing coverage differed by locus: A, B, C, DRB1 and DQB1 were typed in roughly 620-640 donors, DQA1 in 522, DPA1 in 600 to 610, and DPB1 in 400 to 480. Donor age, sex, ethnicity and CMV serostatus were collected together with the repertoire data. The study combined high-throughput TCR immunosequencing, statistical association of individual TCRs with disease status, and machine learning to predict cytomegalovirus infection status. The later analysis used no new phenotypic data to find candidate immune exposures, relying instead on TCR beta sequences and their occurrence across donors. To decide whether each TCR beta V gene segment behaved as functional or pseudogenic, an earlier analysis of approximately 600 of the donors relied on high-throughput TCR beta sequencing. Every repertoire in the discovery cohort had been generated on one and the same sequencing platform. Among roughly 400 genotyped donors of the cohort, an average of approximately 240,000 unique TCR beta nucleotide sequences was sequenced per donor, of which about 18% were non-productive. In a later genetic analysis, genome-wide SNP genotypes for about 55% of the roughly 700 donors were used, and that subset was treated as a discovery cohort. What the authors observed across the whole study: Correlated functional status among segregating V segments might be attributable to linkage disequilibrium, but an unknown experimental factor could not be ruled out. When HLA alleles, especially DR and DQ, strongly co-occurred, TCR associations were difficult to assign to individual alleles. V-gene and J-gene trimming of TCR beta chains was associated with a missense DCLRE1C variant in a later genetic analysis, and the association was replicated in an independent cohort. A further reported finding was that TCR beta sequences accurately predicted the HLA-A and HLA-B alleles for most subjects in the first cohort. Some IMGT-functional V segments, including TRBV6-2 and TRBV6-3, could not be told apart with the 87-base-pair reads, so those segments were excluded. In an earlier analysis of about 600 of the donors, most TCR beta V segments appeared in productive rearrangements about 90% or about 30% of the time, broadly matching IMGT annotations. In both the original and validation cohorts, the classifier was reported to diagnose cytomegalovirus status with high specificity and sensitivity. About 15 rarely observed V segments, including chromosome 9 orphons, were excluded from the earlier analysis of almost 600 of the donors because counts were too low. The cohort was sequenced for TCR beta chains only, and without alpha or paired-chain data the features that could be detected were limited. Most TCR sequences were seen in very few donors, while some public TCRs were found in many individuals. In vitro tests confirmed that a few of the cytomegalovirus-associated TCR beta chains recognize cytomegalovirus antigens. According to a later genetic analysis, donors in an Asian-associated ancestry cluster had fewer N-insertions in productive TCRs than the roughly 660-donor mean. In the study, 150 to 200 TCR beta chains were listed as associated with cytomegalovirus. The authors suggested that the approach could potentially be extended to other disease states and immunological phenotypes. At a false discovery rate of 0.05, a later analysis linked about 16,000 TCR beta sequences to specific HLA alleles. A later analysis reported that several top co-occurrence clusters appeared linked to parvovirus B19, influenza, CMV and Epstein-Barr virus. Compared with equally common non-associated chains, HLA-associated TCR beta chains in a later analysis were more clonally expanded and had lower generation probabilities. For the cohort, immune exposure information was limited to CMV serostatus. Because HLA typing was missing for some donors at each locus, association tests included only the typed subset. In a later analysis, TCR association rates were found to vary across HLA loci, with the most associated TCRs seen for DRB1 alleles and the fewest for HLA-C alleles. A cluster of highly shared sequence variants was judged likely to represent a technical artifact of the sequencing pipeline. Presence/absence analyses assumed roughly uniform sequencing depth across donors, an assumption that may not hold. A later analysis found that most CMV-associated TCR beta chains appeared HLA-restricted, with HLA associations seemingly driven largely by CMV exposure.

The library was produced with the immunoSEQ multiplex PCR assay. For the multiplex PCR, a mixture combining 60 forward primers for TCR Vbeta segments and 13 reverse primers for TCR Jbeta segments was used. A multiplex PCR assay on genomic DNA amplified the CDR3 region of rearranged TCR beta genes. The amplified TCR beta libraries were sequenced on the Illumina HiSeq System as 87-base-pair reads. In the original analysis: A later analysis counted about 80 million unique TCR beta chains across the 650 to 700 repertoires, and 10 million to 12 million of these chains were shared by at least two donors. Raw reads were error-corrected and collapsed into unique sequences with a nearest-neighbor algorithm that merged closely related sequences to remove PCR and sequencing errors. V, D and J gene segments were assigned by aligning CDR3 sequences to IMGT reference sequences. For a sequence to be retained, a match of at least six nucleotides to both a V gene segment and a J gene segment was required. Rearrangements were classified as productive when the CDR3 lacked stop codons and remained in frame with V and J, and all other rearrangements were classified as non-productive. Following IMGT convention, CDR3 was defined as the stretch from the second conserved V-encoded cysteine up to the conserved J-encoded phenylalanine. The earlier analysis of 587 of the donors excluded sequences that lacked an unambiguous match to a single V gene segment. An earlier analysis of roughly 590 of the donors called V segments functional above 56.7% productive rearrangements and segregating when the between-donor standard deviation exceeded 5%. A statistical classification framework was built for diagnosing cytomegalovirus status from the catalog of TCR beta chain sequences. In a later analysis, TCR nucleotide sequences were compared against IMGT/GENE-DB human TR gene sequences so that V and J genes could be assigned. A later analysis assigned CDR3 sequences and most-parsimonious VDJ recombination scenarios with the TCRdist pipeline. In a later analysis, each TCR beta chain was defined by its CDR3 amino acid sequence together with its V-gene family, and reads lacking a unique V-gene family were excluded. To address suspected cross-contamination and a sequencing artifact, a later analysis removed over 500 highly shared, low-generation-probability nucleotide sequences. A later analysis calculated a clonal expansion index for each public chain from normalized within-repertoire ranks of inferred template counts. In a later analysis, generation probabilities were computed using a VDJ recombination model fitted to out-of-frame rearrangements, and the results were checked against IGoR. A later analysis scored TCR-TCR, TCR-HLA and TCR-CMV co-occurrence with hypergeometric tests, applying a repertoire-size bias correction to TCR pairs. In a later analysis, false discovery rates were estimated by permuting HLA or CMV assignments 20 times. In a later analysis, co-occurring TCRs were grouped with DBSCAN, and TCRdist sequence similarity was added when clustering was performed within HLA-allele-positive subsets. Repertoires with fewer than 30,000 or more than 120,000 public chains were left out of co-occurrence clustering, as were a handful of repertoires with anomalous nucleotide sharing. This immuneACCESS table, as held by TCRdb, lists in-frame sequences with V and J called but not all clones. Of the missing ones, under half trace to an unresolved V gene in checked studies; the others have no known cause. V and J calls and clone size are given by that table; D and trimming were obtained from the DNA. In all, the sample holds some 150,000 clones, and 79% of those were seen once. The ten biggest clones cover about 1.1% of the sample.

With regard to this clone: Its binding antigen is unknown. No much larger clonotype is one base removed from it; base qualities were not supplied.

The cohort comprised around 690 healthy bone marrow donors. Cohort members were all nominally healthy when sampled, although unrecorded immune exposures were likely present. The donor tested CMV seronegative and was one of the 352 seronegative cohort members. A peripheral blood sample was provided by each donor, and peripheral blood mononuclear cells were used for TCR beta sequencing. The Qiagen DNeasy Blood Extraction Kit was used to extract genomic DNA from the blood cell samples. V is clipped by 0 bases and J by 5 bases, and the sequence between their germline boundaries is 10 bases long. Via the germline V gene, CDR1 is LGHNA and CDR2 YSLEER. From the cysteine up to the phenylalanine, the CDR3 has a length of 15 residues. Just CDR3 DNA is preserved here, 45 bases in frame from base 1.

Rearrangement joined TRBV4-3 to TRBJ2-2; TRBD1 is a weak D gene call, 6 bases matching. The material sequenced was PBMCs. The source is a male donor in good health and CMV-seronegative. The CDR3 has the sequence CASSQDRGGTGELFF. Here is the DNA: TGCGCCAGCAGCCAAGATCGAGGGGGAACCGGGGAGCTGTTTTTT.